The 29 T cell receptor beta chains below all came from one sample that was sequenced in a study of memory CD4+ T cells and cytomegalovirus serostatus (dated by TCRdb to between 2018 and 2021). The method was the immunoSEQ multiplex PCR assay. The source is immuneACCESS, and TCRdb retained only in-frame sequences with V and J called. Part of the clones is not carried over; for the studies checked, unresolved V genes explain less than half of this, and the remainder is unexplained. Counted in this sample were tens of thousands of clones; 77% of them appeared once. The ten largest clones take up 0.55% to 0.7% of the sample. A FACSAria II was used to sort memory CD4+ T cells, defined as single viable CD3+CD4+CD8-CD45RO+ cells. The sample taken for sequencing was memory CD4+ T cells from blood. The receptors were gathered from an adult in good health and CMV-seronegative.

V gene TRBV4-3 combines with J gene TRBJ1-2; 8 nucleotides match TRBD1. CDR1 is LGHNA and CDR2 is YSLEER in the germline V gene. V dropped 6 bases and J dropped 8; count of bases not matched to a gene: 8. CDR3 length equals 13 residues. The DNA for the CDR3 is TGCGCCAGCAGTCACAGGGGGTTGGGAGGCTACACCTTC. It is translated as CASSHRGLGGYTF.

This clone was counted between two and nine times. The chain uses TRBV7-9 and TRBJ1-5; D perhaps matches TRBD1 (5 bases). The CDR3 has 14 amino acids. V lost 3 bases and J lost 7, with 13 bases in between. In germline, CDR1 is SEHNR, CDR2 FQNEAQ (reference sequence). The CDR3, as DNA: TGTGCCAGCAGCTTTGCGCAGGGAGGGCAGCCCCAGCATTTT. It codes for CASSFAQGGQPQHF.

The chain recombines TRBV29-1 with TRBJ1-3; D unresolved. Per the germline V gene, CDR1 is SQVTM and CDR2 is ANQGSEA. The CDR3 extends over 11 amino acids. The CDR3 is CGGRAGNTIYF. CDR3 nucleotides: TGCGGCGGAAGGGCTGGAAACACCATATATTTT.

This clone was counted only a few times. V and J are TRBV21-1 and TRBJ1-2; no DNA check was done on the table's D call, TRBD1. TRBV21-1 is annotated as a pseudogene. The CDR3 contains 15 residues. The CDR3 loop reads CASKRQKSQGYGYTF. The CDR3 DNA sequence: TGTGCCAGCAAACGACAGAAATCACAGGGCTATGGCTACACCTTC.

This chain joins TRBV7-2 and TRBJ2-7; 9 bases agree with TRBD2. V was clipped by 4 bases and J by 3 bases; unmatched bases: 13. The CDR3 has 17 residues. From germline, CDR1 is SGHTA and CDR2 FQGNSA. The CDR3 DNA is TGTGCCAGCAGCTCGTGGATAGCGGGGGCCAGACGCTACGAGCAGTACTTC. This sequence encodes CASSSWIAGARRYEQYF.

The chain uses TRBV7-2 and TRBJ2-5; 13 bases are a match to TRBD2. CDR1 and CDR2 (germline): SGHTA, FQGNSA. This CDR3 has 16 residues. Unmatched junction bases numbered 8, after V lost 5 bases and J lost 5 bases. CDR3: CASSPQGLAGHETQYF. The CDR3 DNA sequence: TGTGCCAGCAGCCCCCAGGGACTAGCGGGGCACGAGACCCAGTACTTC.

Concerning this clone: Other DNA sequences in the same sample also yield this CDR3. This chain uses TRBV5-1 with TRBJ1-1; D is unresolved. CDR1 and CDR2 from the germline V gene are SGHRS and YFSETQ. V lost 0 bases and J lost 1, with 7 bases in between. This CDR3 is built from 14 residues. The CDR3 region is CASSLGPGNTEAFF. In nucleotides, the CDR3 is TGCGCCAGCAGCTTGGGCCCGGGGAACACTGAAGCTTTCTTT.

The table lists this clone with a few counts. The rearrangement uses TRBV7-2 and TRBJ2-2; D is unresolved. CDR1 and CDR2 from the germline V gene are SGHTA and FQGNSA. CDR3 size: 14 residues. Trimming left V 2 bases short and J 4 bases short, with 8 bases between. CDR3 DNA: TGTGCCAGCAGCTTAAACTGGCGCACCGGGGAGCTGTTTTTT. Amino acid sequence: CASSLNWRTGELFF.

This chain connects TRBV4-1 to TRBJ2-3, with TRBD1 identical over 8 bases. Unmatched junction bases numbered 7, after V lost 0 bases and J lost 5 bases. Germline V gene data show CDR1 as MGHRA and CDR2 as YSYEKL. CDR3 length equals 16 residues. CDR3 in amino acids: CASSQDEQGAGDTQYF. As DNA, the CDR3 is TGCGCCAGCAGCCAAGATGAGCAGGGGGCAGGAGATACGCAGTATTTT.

The chain recombines TRBV9 with TRBJ2-3, with a possible D match to TRBD1 (6 bases). V was pared by 0 bases and J by 3 bases, with 11 bases between. This CDR3 region has 15 residues. CDR1 SGDLS and CDR2 YYNGEE come from the germline V gene. The CDR3 loop reads CASSVGARGTDTQYF. DNA of the CDR3: TGTGCCAGCAGCGTAGGAGCTAGGGGGACAGATACGCAGTATTTT.

The table lists this clone with a count of one. The rearrangement uses TRBV30 and TRBJ1-3; no reliable D call. The V gene lost 1 base and the J gene lost 0 bases, with 10 bases spanning the gap. This CDR3 contains 15 residues. The germline V gene has CDR1 GTSNPN and CDR2 SVGIG (reference sequence). Here the CDR3 reads CAWSAGISSGNTIYF. The CDR3 nucleotides are TGTGCCTGGAGTGCCGGAATAAGCTCTGGAAACACCATATATTTT.

The gene calls are TRBV4-2 and TRBJ2-1, with a possible D match to TRBD2 (5 bases). Germline CDR1 LGHNA, CDR2 YNFKEQ. The CDR3 covers 16 residues. Trimming left V 0 bases short and J 10 bases short, with 19 bases between. CDR3 residues: CASSQERRGTDREQFF. CDR3 coding DNA: TGTGCCAGCAGCCAAGAGCGCCGGGGTACTGATAGGGAGCAGTTCTTC.

V gene TRBV27 combines with J gene TRBJ2-3; TRBD1 might be the D (5 bases). Trimming took off 9 bases at V and 1 base at J, with 14 bases between the two ends. This CDR3 region has 14 residues. The germline gives CDR1 MNHEY, CDR2 SMNVEV (reference sequence). CDR3 DNA sequence: TGTGCCAGTCGTAGGGGCGTGGGCACAGATACGCAGTATTTT. This codes for CASRRGVGTDTQYF.

This rearrangement joins TRBV14 to TRBJ2-2, with D unresolved. This CDR3 has 17 amino acids. V gave up 0 bases and J gave up 4 bases, with 15 bases separating them. The germline V gene has CDR1 SGHDN and CDR2 FVKESK. In DNA form, the CDR3 reads TGTGCCAGCAGCCAAGATGTGAGGTTTGGGTTCACCGGGGAGCTGTTTTTT. As protein: CASSQDVRFGFTGELFF.

This chain connects TRBV10-3 to TRBJ2-1; D is possibly TRBD2 (6 bases). CDR3 length: 15 amino acids. The germline CDR1 and CDR2 sequences are ENHRY and SYGVKD. V was shortened by 10 bases and J by 0 bases, with 16 bases between the two germline ends. The CDR3 spells CASVGRGSSYNEQFF. The CDR3 nucleotides read TGTGCCAGCGTTGGTCGGGGGAGCTCCTACAATGAGCAGTTCTTC.

V usage is TRBV7-9 and J usage is TRBJ2-4; D remains ambiguous. This CDR3 has 17 amino acids. In germline, CDR1 is SEHNR, CDR2 FQNEAQ (reference sequence). Trimming pared 3 bases from V and 0 bases from J, leaving 15 bases between. The CDR3 bases are TGTGCCAGCAGCTTTAGTCGGCTAACGATAGCCAAAAACATTCAGTACTTC. It translates to CASSFSRLTIAKNIQYF.

This clone counts as medium-sized. The gene calls are TRBV9 and TRBJ1-2; a possible D gene is TRBD1 (5 bases). Trimming left V 3 bases short and J 8 bases short, with 14 bases between. The CDR3 consists of 13 residues. Germline CDR1 SGDLS, CDR2 YYNGEE. The CDR3 DNA follows: TGTGCCAGCAGCGCCGGGACGGTGGGAGGCTACACCTTC. This gives the protein CASSAGTVGGYTF.

V usage is TRBV30 and J usage is TRBJ2-7; 9 nucleotides line up with TRBD1. After removal of 2 bases from V and 0 bases from J, the junction contained 8 bases not matched to a gene. This CDR3 region has 16 residues. Germline lookup yields CDR1 GTSNPN and CDR2 SVGIG (reference sequence). The CDR3 protein is CAWSTSGQGYSYEQYF. In DNA form, the CDR3 reads TGTGCCTGGAGTACGTCGGGACAGGGCTACTCCTACGAGCAGTACTTC.

The rearrangement uses TRBV4-1 and TRBJ1-2; possible D gene TRBD1, 5 bases. This CDR3 spans 15 amino acids. Germline CDR1 MGHRA, CDR2 YSYEKL. Trimming removed 1 base from V and 1 base from J, with 10 bases in between. The DNA for the CDR3 is TGCGCCAGCAGCCAAGGACAGCGATATAACTATGGCTACACCTTC. As protein: CASSQGQRYNYGYTF.

V gene TRBV4-2 combines with J gene TRBJ2-2; D is undetermined. The V gene's germline CDR1 is LGHNA and CDR2 YNFKEQ. V lost 5 bases to trimming and J lost 6 bases, with 7 bases between them. This CDR3 has 12 amino acids. The CDR3 protein is CASSREPGELFF. DNA for the CDR3: TGTGCCAGCAGCAGGGAACCCGGGGAGCTGTTTTTT.

The chain couples TRBV7-2 to TRBJ2-4; D is tentatively TRBD1 or TRBD2 (5 bases each). V shed 2 bases and J shed 1 base, with 6 bases lying between them. The CDR3 is 14 residues long. CDR1 is SGHTA, CDR2 FQGNSA, per germline. CDR3 sequence: CASSLWGAKNIQYF. DNA for the CDR3: TGTGCCAGCAGCTTATGGGGGGCCAAAAACATTCAGTACTTC.

The gene calls are TRBV25-1 and TRBJ1-6; TRBD1 might be the D (6 bases). The germline V gene has CDR1 MGHDK and CDR2 SYGVNS. V gave up 4 bases and J gave up 10 bases, with 17 bases separating them. This CDR3 contains 15 residues. CDR3 nucleotides: TGTGCCAGCAGTGGTTCCAGGGGAATAGGCTCACCCCTCCACTTT. It specifies CASSGSRGIGSPLHF.

This chain links TRBV7-2 with TRBJ1-2, with TRBD1 matching 7 bases. Germline trimming cut 6 bases from V and 5 bases from J; bases unmatched to any gene: 6. The CDR3 spans 13 residues. Germline values: CDR1 SGHTA, CDR2 FQGNSA. Here the CDR3 DNA reads TGTGCCAGCAGTCGAACAGGGGAATATGGCTACACCTTC. Residues: CASSRTGEYGYTF.

V is TRBV4-1 and J is TRBJ1-6; 8 bases line up with TRBD1. The CDR3 loop spans 18 amino acids. Germline CDR1 MGHRA, CDR2 YSYEKL. Trimming took 0 bases from V and 3 from J; bases not matched to a gene: 7. The CDR3 sequence is CASSQDLGQGHYNSPLHF. The CDR3 DNA is TGCGCCAGCAGCCAAGACCTTGGACAGGGACACTATAATTCACCCCTCCACTTT.

This sequence joins TRBV2 and TRBJ1-6, with D tentatively TRBD1 (6 bases). Germline assignment: CDR1 SNHLY and CDR2 FYNNEI. The CDR3 is made up of 16 amino acids. Trimming cost V 6 bases and J 5 bases, with 17 bases left between them. The CDR3 region has the DNA TGTGCCAGCAGGTTGAGGGGGGCGCTTAATAATTCACCCCTCCACTTT. It is translated as CASRLRGALNNSPLHF.

This chain uses TRBV15 with TRBJ2-3; D not resolved. The CDR3 consists of 11 residues. Germline V gene sequence: CDR1 LNHNV, CDR2 YYDKDF (reference sequence). V lost 5 bases and J lost 5, with 5 bases in between. CDR3 loop: CATSFQDTQYF. The CDR3 DNA reads TGTGCCACCAGCTTTCAAGATACGCAGTATTTT.

This clone was found a few times. The chain couples TRBV7-2 to TRBJ1-4; 7 bases agree with TRBD1. V was clipped by 1 base and J by 7 bases; unmatched bases: 12. CDR1 SGHTA and CDR2 FQGNSA come from the germline V gene. This CDR3 region has 17 residues. This CDR3 reads CASSLDITGDRGEKLFF. The CDR3 bases are TGTGCCAGCAGCTTAGACATAACAGGGGATAGAGGTGAAAAACTGTTTTTT.

J is TRBJ1-2 and V is TRBV11-1, with D maybe TRBD1 (6 bases). There are 14 residues in the CDR3. The V and J ends lost 5 bases and 4 bases respectively, with 14 bases between them. CDR1 and CDR2 (germline): SGHAT, FQDESV (reference sequence). CDR3 sequence reads: CASSRTQGSYGYTF. As DNA, the CDR3 is TGTGCCAGCAGCCGTACACAGGGTAGCTATGGCTACACCTTC.

This clone appeared once. This chain uses TRBV7-2 with TRBJ2-3, with 10 bases aligning to TRBD1. The length of the CDR3 is 19 residues. V dropped 1 base and J dropped 4; count of bases not matched to a gene: 14. The germline gives CDR1 SGHTA, CDR2 FQGNSA. DNA of the CDR3: TGTGCCAGCAGCTTAGGGTCCCCCCGGGACAGGGGTGGGGCAGATACGCAGTATTTT. Amino acid sequence: CASSLGSPRDRGGADTQYF.